Listed below are T cell receptor beta chains from one sample, sequenced in a study of shared clonotypes between healthy human individuals. The repertoire was sequenced with immunoSEQ multiplex PCR; TCRdb's copy has only in-frame clones and lacks some. The sample includes some 1,100,000 clones, 78% seen only once; the top ten take more than 0.5%. The material sequenced was memory CD4+ T cells from PBMCs. The receptors were gathered from a man younger than 30 in good health. Some clones in this sample may be carry-over from other donors' samples. Each CDR3 is given with its conserved first and last residue. Fields, in order: V gene, clone size, D gene, J gene, CDR3 DNA, CDR3 protein. D genes are given only for firm matches. Part of the rows lack a size; the others show once, few, many or a class for expanded clones.

v_gene: TRBV7-8; abundance: .; d_gene: TRBD2; j_gene: TRBJ2-4; CDR3nt: TGTGCCAGCATCCCTAGCGGGAGATCCCACACGAACATTCAGTACTTC; CDR3aa: CASIPSGRSHTNIQYF
v_gene: TRBV5-4; abundance: few; d_gene: .; j_gene: TRBJ2-2; CDR3nt: TGTGCCAGCAGCAAGGGTGGCGGGGAGCTGTTTTTT; CDR3aa: CASSKGGGELFF
v_gene: TRBV27; abundance: .; d_gene: .; j_gene: TRBJ2-7; CDR3nt: TGTGCCAGCAGTTTGCGGGAACACTACGAGCAGTACTTC; CDR3aa: CASSLREHYEQYF
v_gene: TRBV5-1; abundance: .; d_gene: .; j_gene: TRBJ1-4; CDR3nt: TGCGCCAGCAGCTTGGAATCGGGCTTGGATGAAAAACTGTTTTTT; CDR3aa: CASSLESGLDEKLFF
v_gene: TRBV28; abundance: .; d_gene: .; j_gene: TRBJ2-7; CDR3nt: TGTGCCAGCACGGAGGGCTCTTCGTACGAGCAGTACTTC; CDR3aa: CASTEGSSYEQYF
v_gene: TRBV28; abundance: .; d_gene: TRBD1; j_gene: TRBJ2-1; CDR3nt: TGTGCCAGCAGCTGGGACAGGGGCTACAATGAGCAGTTCTTC; CDR3aa: CASSWDRGYNEQFF
v_gene: TRBV18; abundance: .; d_gene: .; j_gene: TRBJ2-7; CDR3nt: TGTGCCAGCTCACGGGACGGACCCCTCTACGAGCAGTACTTC; CDR3aa: CASSRDGPLYEQYF
v_gene: TRBV6-1; abundance: .; d_gene: .; j_gene: TRBJ1-3; CDR3nt: TGTGCCAGCGCTGGATCGCGGGGCTCTGGAAACACCATATATTTT; CDR3aa: CASAGSRGSGNTIYF
v_gene: TRBV7-3; abundance: few; d_gene: .; j_gene: TRBJ2-3; CDR3nt: TGTGCCAGCAGCTTCGGCGGGAGCACAGATACGCAGTATTTT; CDR3aa: CASSFGGSTDTQYF
v_gene: TRBV20-1; abundance: .; d_gene: .; j_gene: TRBJ2-1; CDR3nt: TGCAGTGCTAGCTCCGCCAATGAGCAGTTCTTC; CDR3aa: CSASSANEQFF
v_gene: TRBV18; abundance: .; d_gene: .; j_gene: TRBJ2-7; CDR3nt: TGTGCCAGCTCACCAACACGGGCAGGTCTGGGTGAGCAGTACTTC; CDR3aa: CASSPTRAGLGEQYF
v_gene: TRBV2; abundance: .; d_gene: .; j_gene: TRBJ2-3; CDR3nt: TGTGCCAGCAGAGCGACAGACACAGATACGCAGTATTTT; CDR3aa: CASRATDTDTQYF
v_gene: TRBV6-1; abundance: few; d_gene: TRBD1; j_gene: TRBJ1-2; CDR3nt: TGTGCCAGCAAGGCCAAACGGGACAGAGACTATGGCTACACCTTC; CDR3aa: CASKAKRDRDYGYTF
v_gene: TRBV5-1; abundance: few; d_gene: .; j_gene: TRBJ2-1; CDR3nt: TGCGCCAGCAGCTTTACGGGAGACTCCTACAATGAGCAGTTCTTC; CDR3aa: CASSFTGDSYNEQFF
v_gene: TRBV5-1; abundance: .; d_gene: .; j_gene: TRBJ2-6; CDR3nt: TGCGCCAGCAGCCCCGGGGAGCGGAACTCTGGGGCCAACGTCCTGACTTTC; CDR3aa: CASSPGERNSGANVLTF
v_gene: TRBV6-1; abundance: .; d_gene: TRBD1; j_gene: TRBJ1-5; CDR3nt: TGTGCCAGCAGCGAAGAACCGGCCAGGGGGCTTAGCAATCAGCCCCAGCATTTT; CDR3aa: CASSEEPARGLSNQPQHF
v_gene: TRBV5-6; abundance: .; d_gene: .; j_gene: TRBJ1-1; CDR3nt: TGTGCCAGCAGCATACTTACAGGGTTCACTGAAGCTTTCTTT; CDR3aa: CASSILTGFTEAFF
v_gene: TRBV6-1; abundance: .; d_gene: .; j_gene: TRBJ2-7; CDR3nt: TGTGCCAGCAGTGCCCTAAATACAGGGATCGGCGAGCAGTACTTC; CDR3aa: CASSALNTGIGEQYF
v_gene: TRBV7-3; abundance: .; d_gene: TRBD2; j_gene: TRBJ2-1; CDR3nt: TGTGCCAGCAGTCAGGGACTAGCGGACTACAATGAGCAGTTCTTC; CDR3aa: CASSQGLADYNEQFF
v_gene: TRBV7-3; abundance: many; d_gene: TRBD2; j_gene: TRBJ2-1; CDR3nt: TGTGCCAGCAGCCAAGTAGCGGGAGTATACAATGAGCAGTTCTTC; CDR3aa: CASSQVAGVYNEQFF
v_gene: TRBV7-8; abundance: .; d_gene: .; j_gene: TRBJ2-7; CDR3nt: TGTGCCAGCAGCTTAGGTACGGCTAGAAACGAGCAGTACTTC; CDR3aa: CASSLGTARNEQYF
v_gene: TRBV5-1; abundance: .; d_gene: TRBD2; j_gene: TRBJ2-5; CDR3nt: TGCGCCAGCAGCTTCAGGGCTAGCGGGAACCGTGAGACCCAGTACTTC; CDR3aa: CASSFRASGNRETQYF
v_gene: TRBV6-5; abundance: .; d_gene: TRBD1; j_gene: TRBJ2-5; CDR3nt: TGTGCCAGCAGTTACCACACGACAGGGCGAGAGACCCAGTACTTC; CDR3aa: CASSYHTTGRETQYF
v_gene: TRBV5-1; abundance: many; d_gene: TRBD2; j_gene: TRBJ2-3; CDR3nt: TGCGCCAGCAGCCTGGGACTAGCGGTTGCAGATACGCAGTATTTT; CDR3aa: CASSLGLAVADTQYF
v_gene: TRBV11-3; abundance: few; d_gene: .; j_gene: TRBJ2-2; CDR3nt: TGTGCCAGCAGCCCAGGGGGGAGCGGGGAGCTGTTTTTT; CDR3aa: CASSPGGSGELFF
v_gene: TRBV5-1; abundance: .; d_gene: .; j_gene: TRBJ2-1; CDR3nt: TGCGCCAGCTCCACCGGGACTAGAGGGGGCTATGAGCAGTTCTTC; CDR3aa: CASSTGTRGGYEQFF
v_gene: TRBV6-1; abundance: .; d_gene: .; j_gene: TRBJ2-3; CDR3nt: TGTGCCAGCAGTGAACATGTGGCACCAGATACGCAGTATTTT; CDR3aa: CASSEHVAPDTQYF
v_gene: TRBV7-8; abundance: .; d_gene: .; j_gene: TRBJ1-4; CDR3nt: TGTGCCAGCAGCCGTAAGAGGACTAATGAAAAACTGTTTTTT; CDR3aa: CASSRKRTNEKLFF
v_gene: TRBV7-8; abundance: .; d_gene: .; j_gene: TRBJ2-1; CDR3nt: TGTGCCAGCAGCCCCCGAGGGGGCGGGAGATTCTACAATGAGCAGTTCTTC; CDR3aa: CASSPRGGGRFYNEQFF
v_gene: TRBV18; abundance: once; d_gene: .; j_gene: TRBJ2-1; CDR3nt: TGTGCCAGCTCACCGCCCGGGGGACGGAACAATGAGCAGTTCTTC; CDR3aa: CASSPPGGRNNEQFF
v_gene: TRBV5-4; abundance: few; d_gene: .; j_gene: TRBJ1-3; CDR3nt: TGTGCCAGCAGCTTGGGTGGTCCTTACTCTGGAAACACCATATATTTT; CDR3aa: CASSLGGPYSGNTIYF
v_gene: TRBV7-9; abundance: .; d_gene: .; j_gene: TRBJ2-5; CDR3nt: TGTGCCAGCAGCTTCGCTGGGGTGGAGACCCAGTACTTC; CDR3aa: CASSFAGVETQYF
v_gene: TRBV30; abundance: .; d_gene: .; j_gene: TRBJ1-4; CDR3nt: TGTGCCTGGAGTATCCCCGGCGGGAATGAAAAACTGTTTTTT; CDR3aa: CAWSIPGGNEKLFF
v_gene: TRBV29-1; abundance: .; d_gene: .; j_gene: TRBJ2-7; CDR3nt: TGCAGCGTTCGCAGCGCAATCCACGAGCAGTACTTC; CDR3aa: CSVRSAIHEQYF
v_gene: TRBV30; abundance: .; d_gene: .; j_gene: TRBJ2-1; CDR3nt: TGTGCCTCGGGTCCGGTTTACAATGAGCAGTTCTTC; CDR3aa: CASGPVYNEQFF
v_gene: TRBV7-2; abundance: .; d_gene: .; j_gene: TRBJ1-2; CDR3nt: TGTGCCAGCAGCCCTGGGACGGGCTTCTATGGCTACACCTTC; CDR3aa: CASSPGTGFYGYTF
v_gene: TRBV10-3; abundance: .; d_gene: .; j_gene: TRBJ1-2; CDR3nt: TGTGCCATCAGTGAGTCGCTAGACAATGGCTACACCTTC; CDR3aa: CAISESLDNGYTF
v_gene: TRBV9; abundance: .; d_gene: .; j_gene: TRBJ1-3; CDR3nt: TGTGCCAGCAGCGCCGGACACTGGAACTCTGGAAACACCATATATTTT; CDR3aa: CASSAGHWNSGNTIYF
v_gene: TRBV18; abundance: .; d_gene: TRBD1; j_gene: TRBJ2-7; CDR3nt: TGTGCCAGCTCACCCTTGGGACAGGGAAAGCACGAGCAGTACTTC; CDR3aa: CASSPLGQGKHEQYF
v_gene: TRBV5-4; abundance: .; d_gene: TRBD1; j_gene: TRBJ2-1; CDR3nt: TGTGCCAGCAGCAGCGGGACAGGGTGGAATGAGCAGTTCTTC; CDR3aa: CASSSGTGWNEQFF
v_gene: TRBV18; abundance: many; d_gene: .; j_gene: TRBJ2-3; CDR3nt: TGTGCCAGCTCAAGTCTAGCCGCTAGCACAGATACGCAGTATTTT; CDR3aa: CASSSLAASTDTQYF
v_gene: TRBV6-5; abundance: .; d_gene: .; j_gene: TRBJ2-7; CDR3nt: TGTGCCAGCCGCCGCCAGGATGCCTACGAGCAGTACTTC; CDR3aa: CASRRQDAYEQYF
v_gene: TRBV6-1; abundance: .; d_gene: .; j_gene: TRBJ2-3; CDR3nt: TGTGCCAGCAGTGAACATGTGCCGATGACGGATACGCAGTATTTT; CDR3aa: CASSEHVPMTDTQYF
v_gene: TRBV29-1; abundance: .; d_gene: .; j_gene: TRBJ2-3; CDR3nt: TGCAGCGTAAGGAGTTCTAGCACAGATACGCAGTATTTT; CDR3aa: CSVRSSSTDTQYF
v_gene: TRBV7-2; abundance: .; d_gene: .; j_gene: TRBJ2-7; CDR3nt: TGTGCCAGCAGCGATCCCTACGAGCAGTACTTC; CDR3aa: CASSDPYEQYF
v_gene: TRBV21-1; abundance: .; d_gene: .; j_gene: TRBJ1-2; CDR3nt: TGTGCCAGCAGCAAGAGGTCTCGGGAGGGCTACACCTTC; CDR3aa: CASSKRSREGYTF
v_gene: TRBV28; abundance: .; d_gene: .; j_gene: TRBJ2-1; CDR3nt: TGTGCCAGCAGGCCGACTAGAATTATCTACAATGAGCAGTTCTTC; CDR3aa: CASRPTRIIYNEQFF
v_gene: TRBV11-2; abundance: .; d_gene: TRBD2; j_gene: TRBJ2-1; CDR3nt: TGTGCCAGCAGCTTGGGGACTAGTCCTTTAAGTCACAATGAGCAGTTCTTC; CDR3aa: CASSLGTSPLSHNEQFF
v_gene: TRBV7-2; abundance: .; d_gene: .; j_gene: TRBJ2-1; CDR3nt: TGTGCCAGCAGCTTGGGGGGGCCGACCTACAATGAGCAGTTCTTC; CDR3aa: CASSLGGPTYNEQFF
v_gene: TRBV4-3; abundance: .; d_gene: TRBD1; j_gene: TRBJ1-4; CDR3nt: TGCGCCAGCAGCCAAGACAGGGGGGGAGGTGAAAAACTGTTTTTT; CDR3aa: CASSQDRGGGEKLFF
v_gene: TRBV19; abundance: .; d_gene: .; j_gene: TRBJ2-5; CDR3nt: TGTGCCAGTAGTCCGCAGGGCATCCAAGAGACCCAGTACTTC; CDR3aa: CASSPQGIQETQYF
v_gene: TRBV5-4; abundance: .; d_gene: .; j_gene: TRBJ2-1; CDR3nt: TGTGCCAGCAGCTTGGTTCAGAGCATCTACAATGAGCAGTTCTTC; CDR3aa: CASSLVQSIYNEQFF
v_gene: TRBV5-6; abundance: .; d_gene: .; j_gene: TRBJ1-5; CDR3nt: TGTGCCAGCACCATAGGACGAGGCAATCAGCCCCAGCATTTT; CDR3aa: CASTIGRGNQPQHF
v_gene: TRBV2; abundance: few; d_gene: .; j_gene: TRBJ2-1; CDR3nt: TGTGCCAGCAGTGATGACAGTGGCTCCTACAATGAGCAGTTCTTC; CDR3aa: CASSDDSGSYNEQFF
v_gene: TRBV5-6; abundance: .; d_gene: .; j_gene: TRBJ1-2; CDR3nt: TGTGCCAGCAGCGATAGGACGGAAGCCTATGGCTACACCTTC; CDR3aa: CASSDRTEAYGYTF
v_gene: TRBV28; abundance: .; d_gene: TRBD1; j_gene: TRBJ1-2; CDR3nt: TGTGCCAGCAGTCCCGGGACAGGGTTTAACTATGGCTACACCTTC; CDR3aa: CASSPGTGFNYGYTF
v_gene: TRBV28; abundance: .; d_gene: .; j_gene: TRBJ1-2; CDR3nt: TGTGCCAGCAGTTTGGCGGCGGGGGGAAGAGGTGGCTACACCTTC; CDR3aa: CASSLAAGGRGGYTF
v_gene: TRBV28; abundance: .; d_gene: TRBD1; j_gene: TRBJ1-1; CDR3nt: TGTGCCAGCAGGGTTCCGGGACAGGGTGGGGTCACTGAAGCTTTCTTT; CDR3aa: CASRVPGQGGVTEAFF